This record covers a single T cell receptor beta chain. As handled by the study authors: Nucleated cell number was recorded as an estimate derived from reference gene primer amplification. Here immunoSEQ multiplex PCR was the method, and the copy in TCRdb shows in-frame clones only, minus some. V, J and clone size are taken as reported in that table, and D and trimming were inferred from the DNA itself. The sample yields approximately 53,000 clones, 90% seen once. The data stem from a study of blood T cell repertoires in COVID-19. At the level of the study: Nucleic acid was either cDNA or gDNA, and it came from T cells, B-cell-depleted T cells, or PBMCs.

This receptor was taken from a woman older than 75 with acute or convalescent COVID-19. Sequencing was performed on peripheral blood.

The CDR3 loop reads CASRDTLKNYGYTF. As DNA, the CDR3 is TGTGCCAGCCGGGACACCCTTAAAAACTATGGCTACACCTTC. The chain couples TRBV6-5 to TRBJ1-2; D is perhaps TRBD1 (6 bases). The CDR3 has 14 residues. V lost 8 bases to trimming and J lost 2 bases, with 15 bases between them. The germline CDR1 and CDR2 sequences are MNHEY and SVGAGI.